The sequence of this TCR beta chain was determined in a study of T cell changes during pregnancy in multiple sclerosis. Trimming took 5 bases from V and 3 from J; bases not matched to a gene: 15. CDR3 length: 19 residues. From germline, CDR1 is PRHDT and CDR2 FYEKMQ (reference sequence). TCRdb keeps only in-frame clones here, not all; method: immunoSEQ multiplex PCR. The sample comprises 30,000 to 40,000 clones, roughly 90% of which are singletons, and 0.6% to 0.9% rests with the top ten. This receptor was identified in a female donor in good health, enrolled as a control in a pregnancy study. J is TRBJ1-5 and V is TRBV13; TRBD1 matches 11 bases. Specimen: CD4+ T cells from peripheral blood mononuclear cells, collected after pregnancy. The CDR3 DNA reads TGTGCCAGCAGCCAAGCCCTGGACAGGGGGCAAGGATTCAATCAGCCCCAGCATTTT. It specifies CASSQALDRGQGFNQPQHF.